The rows below give T cell receptor beta chains drawn from one sample of a study of technical replicates of blood from four donors. The assay was immunoSEQ multiplex PCR, and TCRdb's table has in-frame clones only and misses some. The table shows tens of thousands of clones, with approximately 95% occurring only once. The specimen was PBMCs. These receptors were obtained from a human donor in good health. Some clones in this sample may be carry-over from other donors' samples. The CDR3 runs from the conserved cysteine through the conserved F or W. Each record gives: J gene, clone size, D gene, V gene, CDR3 protein, CDR3 DNA. A D gene is named only where the DNA matches it firmly. Some rows mark clone size as missing; the rest say once, few, many or name a class of expanded clone.

j_gene: TRBJ2-1; abundance: NA; d_gene: TRBD2; v_gene: TRBV7-3; CDR3aa: CASSLNSRLASYNEQFF; CDR3nt: TGTGCCAGCAGCTTAAACTCCCGACTAGCGAGTTACAATGAGCAGTTCTTC
j_gene: TRBJ2-3; abundance: NA; d_gene: NA; v_gene: TRBV5-5; CDR3aa: CASSLGGGVTDTQYF; CDR3nt: TGTGCCAGCAGCTTGGGTGGAGGGGTTACAGATACGCAGTATTTT
j_gene: TRBJ1-3; abundance: NA; d_gene: TRBD1; v_gene: TRBV11-2; CDR3aa: CASSWGTGGAGNTIYF; CDR3nt: TGTGCCAGCAGCTGGGGGACAGGTGGGGCTGGAAACACCATATATTTT
j_gene: TRBJ2-7; abundance: once; d_gene: NA; v_gene: TRBV5-1; CDR3aa: CASSPPGQGYEQYF; CDR3nt: TGCGCCAGCAGCCCCCCCGGGCAGGGTTACGAGCAGTACTTC
j_gene: TRBJ1-1; abundance: NA; d_gene: NA; v_gene: TRBV6-5; CDR3aa: CASSYLAAMNTEAFF; CDR3nt: TGTGCCAGCAGTTACCTGGCGGCTATGAACACTGAAGCTTTCTTT
j_gene: TRBJ2-1; abundance: NA; d_gene: TRBD1; v_gene: TRBV7-9; CDR3aa: CASSLAGTVNEQFF; CDR3nt: TGTGCCAGCAGCCTAGCCGGGACAGTCAATGAGCAGTTCTTC
j_gene: TRBJ2-2; abundance: NA; d_gene: TRBD2; v_gene: TRBV6-1; CDR3aa: CASSDRGGGHTGELFF; CDR3nt: TGTGCCAGCAGTGATCGGGGGGGCGGTCATACCGGGGAGCTGTTTTTT
j_gene: TRBJ2-1; abundance: NA; d_gene: NA; v_gene: TRBV4-2; CDR3aa: CASSQKTPGEGEQFF; CDR3nt: TGTGCCAGCAGCCAAAAAACACCGGGGGAAGGGGAGCAGTTCTTC
j_gene: TRBJ1-1; abundance: NA; d_gene: TRBD1; v_gene: TRBV7-9; CDR3aa: CASSSGQGGAAFF; CDR3nt: TGTGCCAGCAGCTCGGGACAGGGCGGGGCGGCTTTCTTT
j_gene: TRBJ2-2; abundance: NA; d_gene: NA; v_gene: TRBV10-3; CDR3aa: CAISVSESVTGELFF; CDR3nt: TGTGCCATCAGTGTTTCCGAATCGGTCACCGGGGAGCTGTTTTTT
j_gene: TRBJ1-5; abundance: NA; d_gene: NA; v_gene: TRBV5-6; CDR3aa: CASSKTGGGQPQHF; CDR3nt: TGTGCCAGCAGTAAGACCGGGGGAGGGCAGCCCCAGCATTTT
j_gene: TRBJ1-6; abundance: once; d_gene: TRBD1; v_gene: TRBV4-2; CDR3aa: CASSQEQGERSPLHF; CDR3nt: TGTGCCAGCAGCCAAGAGCAGGGGGAAAGATCACCCCTCCACTTT
j_gene: TRBJ2-5; abundance: NA; d_gene: TRBD2; v_gene: TRBV12-5; CDR3aa: CASGLWLAGAETQYF; CDR3nt: TGTGCTAGTGGTTTATGGCTAGCGGGAGCGGAGACCCAGTACTTC
j_gene: TRBJ2-7; abundance: NA; d_gene: TRBD1; v_gene: TRBV6-5; CDR3aa: CAHRGRYEQYF; CDR3nt: TGTGCGCACAGGGGGCGGTACGAGCAGTACTTC
j_gene: TRBJ2-3; abundance: NA; d_gene: NA; v_gene: TRBV7-9; CDR3aa: CASSLGADTQYF; CDR3nt: TGTGCCAGCAGCTTAGGAGCAGATACGCAGTATTTT
j_gene: TRBJ2-7; abundance: NA; d_gene: NA; v_gene: TRBV5-1; CDR3aa: CASSLVRGFSYEQYF; CDR3nt: TGCGCCAGCAGCTTGGTTCGGGGATTCTCCTACGAGCAGTACTTC
j_gene: TRBJ2-1; abundance: NA; d_gene: NA; v_gene: TRBV7-9; CDR3aa: CASSPRGNAWYNEQFF; CDR3nt: TGTGCCAGCAGCCCGCGCGGAAACGCGTGGTACAATGAGCAGTTCTTC
j_gene: TRBJ2-1; abundance: NA; d_gene: NA; v_gene: TRBV7-9; CDR3aa: CASSLDVSVTHEQFF; CDR3nt: TGTGCCAGCAGCTTAGATGTTAGCGTTACCCATGAGCAGTTCTTC
j_gene: TRBJ1-1; abundance: NA; d_gene: TRBD1; v_gene: TRBV7-2; CDR3aa: CASSSIEGADTEAFF; CDR3nt: TGTGCCAGCAGCTCGATCGAGGGGGCAGACACTGAAGCTTTCTTT
j_gene: TRBJ2-1; abundance: once; d_gene: TRBD2; v_gene: TRBV11-2; CDR3aa: CASSRGAGGLYNEQFF; CDR3nt: TGTGCCAGCAGCCGAGGGGCGGGGGGATTATACAATGAGCAGTTCTTC
j_gene: TRBJ1-4; abundance: NA; d_gene: NA; v_gene: TRBV6-5; CDR3aa: CASSYSGGSNEKLFF; CDR3nt: TGTGCCAGCAGTTACTCGGGGGGGTCTAATGAAAAACTGTTTTTT
j_gene: TRBJ2-1; abundance: NA; d_gene: TRBD2; v_gene: TRBV7-2; CDR3aa: CASSLGLAGGYYNEQFF; CDR3nt: TGTGCCAGCAGCTTAGGACTAGCGGGGGGGTACTACAATGAGCAGTTCTTC
j_gene: TRBJ1-4; abundance: NA; d_gene: TRBD1; v_gene: TRBV5-4; CDR3aa: CASSLTQGATNEKLFF; CDR3nt: TGTGCCAGCAGCTTAACTCAGGGGGCAACTAATGAAAAACTGTTTTTT
j_gene: TRBJ2-3; abundance: NA; d_gene: NA; v_gene: TRBV5-1; CDR3aa: CASSLANTQYF; CDR3nt: TGCGCCAGCAGCTTGGCCAATACGCAGTATTTT
j_gene: TRBJ1-2; abundance: NA; d_gene: TRBD1; v_gene: TRBV4-1; CDR3aa: CASSHPPGQAANYGYTF; CDR3nt: TGCGCCAGCAGCCACCCTCCGGGACAGGCGGCTAACTATGGCTACACCTTC
j_gene: TRBJ2-1; abundance: once; d_gene: NA; v_gene: TRBV9; CDR3aa: CASSVLGPSYNEQFF; CDR3nt: TGTGCCAGCAGCGTATTGGGGCCCTCCTACAATGAGCAGTTCTTC
j_gene: TRBJ1-1; abundance: NA; d_gene: TRBD1; v_gene: TRBV5-1; CDR3aa: CASSLVGGMGAFF; CDR3nt: TGCGCCAGCAGCTTGGTAGGGGGCATGGGAGCTTTCTTT
j_gene: TRBJ2-5; abundance: NA; d_gene: NA; v_gene: TRBV6-5; CDR3aa: CASSYLGTRGQETQYF; CDR3nt: TGTGCCAGCAGTTACCTCGGGACAAGGGGGCAAGAGACCCAGTACTTC
j_gene: TRBJ1-2; abundance: NA; d_gene: NA; v_gene: TRBV9; CDR3aa: CASSVSTYPDYGYTF; CDR3nt: TGTGCCAGCAGCGTAAGTACCTACCCGGACTATGGCTACACCTTC
j_gene: TRBJ2-1; abundance: NA; d_gene: NA; v_gene: TRBV30; CDR3aa: CAWTGDRNEQFF; CDR3nt: TGTGCCTGGACAGGGGATAGAAATGAGCAGTTCTTC
j_gene: TRBJ1-1; abundance: NA; d_gene: TRBD1; v_gene: TRBV2; CDR3aa: CASSGGDSMNTEAFF; CDR3nt: TGTGCCAGCAGTGGGGGGGACAGTATGAACACTGAAGCTTTCTTT
j_gene: TRBJ2-7; abundance: NA; d_gene: NA; v_gene: TRBV5-1; CDR3aa: CASSLGRFNEQYF; CDR3nt: TGCGCCAGCAGTCTCGGTAGATTCAACGAGCAGTACTTC
j_gene: TRBJ2-7; abundance: NA; d_gene: NA; v_gene: TRBV29-1; CDR3aa: CSGTTMREQYF; CDR3nt: TGCAGCGGAACGACTATGCGCGAGCAGTACTTC
j_gene: TRBJ2-5; abundance: NA; d_gene: NA; v_gene: TRBV9; CDR3aa: CASSAGLGWRETQYF; CDR3nt: TGTGCCAGCAGCGCTGGACTGGGGTGGCGGGAGACCCAGTACTTC
j_gene: TRBJ1-3; abundance: NA; d_gene: TRBD1; v_gene: TRBV18; CDR3aa: CASSPTQGASGNTIYF; CDR3nt: TGTGCCAGCTCCCCTACCCAGGGGGCCTCTGGAAACACCATATATTTT
j_gene: TRBJ2-1; abundance: NA; d_gene: TRBD2; v_gene: TRBV9; CDR3aa: CASSTSGSSYNEQFF; CDR3nt: TGTGCCAGCAGCACTAGCGGGAGCTCCTACAATGAGCAGTTCTTC
j_gene: TRBJ2-7; abundance: NA; d_gene: NA; v_gene: TRBV11-3; CDR3aa: CASSLGTGEQYF; CDR3nt: TGTGCCAGCAGCCTCGGGACTGGCGAGCAGTACTTC
j_gene: TRBJ1-2; abundance: NA; d_gene: NA; v_gene: TRBV27; CDR3aa: CASSPEPGSTLGYTF; CDR3nt: TGTGCCAGCAGTCCTGAACCTGGCAGTACCCTTGGCTACACCTTC
j_gene: TRBJ2-5; abundance: once; d_gene: NA; v_gene: TRBV7-3; CDR3aa: CASSLSVQGQGETQYF; CDR3nt: TGTGCCAGCAGCTTAAGTGTCCAGGGTCAGGGGGAGACCCAGTACTTC
j_gene: TRBJ2-3; abundance: once; d_gene: NA; v_gene: TRBV5-1; CDR3aa: CASSLESGTPQYF; CDR3nt: TGCGCCAGCAGCTTGGAATCGGGGACTCCGCAGTATTTT
j_gene: TRBJ1-1; abundance: NA; d_gene: NA; v_gene: TRBV4-1; CDR3aa: CASSQDSSTEAFF; CDR3nt: TGCGCCAGCAGCCAAGATTCATCCACTGAAGCTTTCTTT